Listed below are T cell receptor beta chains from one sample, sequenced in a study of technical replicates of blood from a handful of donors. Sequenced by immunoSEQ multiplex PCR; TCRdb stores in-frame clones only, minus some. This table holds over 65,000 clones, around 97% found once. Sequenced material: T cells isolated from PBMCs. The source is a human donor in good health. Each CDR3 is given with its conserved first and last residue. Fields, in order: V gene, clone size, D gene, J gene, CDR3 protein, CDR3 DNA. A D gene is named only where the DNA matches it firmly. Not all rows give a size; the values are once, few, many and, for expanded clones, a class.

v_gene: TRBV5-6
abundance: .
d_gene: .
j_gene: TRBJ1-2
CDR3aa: CASSLGPALNYGYTF
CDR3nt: TGTGCCAGCAGCTTGGGCCCAGCACTAAACTATGGCTACACCTTC

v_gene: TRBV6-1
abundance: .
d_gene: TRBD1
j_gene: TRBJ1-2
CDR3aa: CASIRTGIYGYTF
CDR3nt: TGTGCCAGCATCCGGACAGGTATCTATGGCTACACCTTC

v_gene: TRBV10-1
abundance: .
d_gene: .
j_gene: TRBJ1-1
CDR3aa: CASRGTWGIEAFF
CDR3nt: TGCGCCAGCCGAGGGACATGGGGGATAGAAGCTTTCTTT

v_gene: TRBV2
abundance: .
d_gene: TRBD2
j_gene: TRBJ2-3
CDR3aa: CASSRQTSGGFVADTQYF
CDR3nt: TGTGCCAGCAGTAGACAGACTAGCGGGGGATTTGTGGCAGATACGCAGTATTTT

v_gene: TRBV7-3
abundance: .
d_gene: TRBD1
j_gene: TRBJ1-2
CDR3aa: CASSQGDRGAGGYTF
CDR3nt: TGTGCCAGCAGCCAAGGAGACAGGGGAGCTGGAGGCTACACCTTC

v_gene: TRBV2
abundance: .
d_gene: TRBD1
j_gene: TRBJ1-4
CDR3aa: CATRPGTDSEKLFF
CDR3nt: TGTGCCACCAGGCCGGGGACAGACAGTGAAAAACTGTTTTTT

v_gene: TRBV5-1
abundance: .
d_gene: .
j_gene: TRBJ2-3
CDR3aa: CASSLWNQGSTDTQYF
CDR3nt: TGCGCCAGCAGCTTGTGGAACCAGGGTTCAACAGATACGCAGTATTTT

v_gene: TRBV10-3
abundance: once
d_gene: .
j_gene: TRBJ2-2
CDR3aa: CAISRGGITGELFF
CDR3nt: TGTGCCATCAGTAGAGGGGGTATCACCGGGGAGCTGTTTTTT

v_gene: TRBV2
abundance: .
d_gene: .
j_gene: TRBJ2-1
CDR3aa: CASSELRAGYNEQFF
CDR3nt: TGTGCCAGCAGTGAATTGCGCGCAGGCTACAATGAGCAGTTCTTC

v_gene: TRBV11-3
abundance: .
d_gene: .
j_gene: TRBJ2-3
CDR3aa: CASSFGGSTDTQYF
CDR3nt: TGTGCCAGCAGCTTTGGAGGGAGCACAGATACGCAGTATTTT

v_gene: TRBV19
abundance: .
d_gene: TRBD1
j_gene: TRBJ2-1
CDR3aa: CASSTDRVAYNEQFF
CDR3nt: TGTGCCAGTAGTACTGACAGGGTTGCCTACAATGAGCAGTTCTTC

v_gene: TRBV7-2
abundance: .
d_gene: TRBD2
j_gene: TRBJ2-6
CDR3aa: CASSLLAGGGANVLTF
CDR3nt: TGTGCCAGCAGCCTTCTAGCGGGAGGTGGGGCCAACGTCCTGACTTTC

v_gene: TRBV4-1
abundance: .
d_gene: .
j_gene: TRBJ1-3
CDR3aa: CASSQVGRQTGNTIYF
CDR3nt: TGCGCCAGCAGCCAAGTGGGAAGACAGACTGGAAACACCATATATTTT

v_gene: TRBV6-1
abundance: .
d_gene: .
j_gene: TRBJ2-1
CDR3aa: CASSEQGGSSYNEQFF
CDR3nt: TGTGCCAGCAGCGAACAAGGGGGTAGCTCCTACAATGAGCAGTTCTTC

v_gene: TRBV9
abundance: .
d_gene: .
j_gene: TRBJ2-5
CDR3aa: CASSVDPQQETQYF
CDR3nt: TGTGCCAGCAGCGTAGATCCCCAGCAAGAGACCCAGTACTTC